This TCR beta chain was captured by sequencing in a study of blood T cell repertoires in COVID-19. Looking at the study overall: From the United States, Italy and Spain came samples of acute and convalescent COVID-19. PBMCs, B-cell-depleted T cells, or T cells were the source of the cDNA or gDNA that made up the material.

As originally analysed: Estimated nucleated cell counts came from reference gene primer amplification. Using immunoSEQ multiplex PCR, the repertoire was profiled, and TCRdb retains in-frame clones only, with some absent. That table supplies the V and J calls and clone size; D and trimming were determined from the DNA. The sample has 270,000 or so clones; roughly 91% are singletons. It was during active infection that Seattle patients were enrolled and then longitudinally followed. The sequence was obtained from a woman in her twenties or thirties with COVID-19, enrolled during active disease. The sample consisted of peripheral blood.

The CDR3 sequence is CAIPRRGNAYEQYF. For the CDR3, the DNA is TGTGCCATCCCACGGAGAGGAAACGCCTACGAGCAGTACTTC. The chain recombines TRBV7-2 with TRBJ2-7; D is unresolved. The CDR3 totals 14 residues. The germline V gene has CDR1 SGHTA and CDR2 FQGNSA. V shed 10 bases and J shed 2 bases, with 18 bases lying between them.